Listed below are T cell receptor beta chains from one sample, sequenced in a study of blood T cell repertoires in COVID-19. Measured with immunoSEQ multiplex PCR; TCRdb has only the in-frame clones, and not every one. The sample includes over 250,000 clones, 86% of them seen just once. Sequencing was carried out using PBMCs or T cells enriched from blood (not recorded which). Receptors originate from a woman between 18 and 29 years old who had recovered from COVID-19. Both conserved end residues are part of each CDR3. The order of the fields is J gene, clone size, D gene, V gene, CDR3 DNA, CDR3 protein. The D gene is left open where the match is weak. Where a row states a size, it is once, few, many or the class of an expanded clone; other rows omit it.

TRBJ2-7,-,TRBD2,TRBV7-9,TGTGCCAGCAGCTTCCTAGCGGACTACGAGCAGTACTTC,CASSFLADYEQYF
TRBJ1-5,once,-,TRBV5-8,TGTGCCAGCAGCCCTCGGGTAGCGTGGGGCAATCAGCCCCAGCATTTT,CASSPRVAWGNQPQHF
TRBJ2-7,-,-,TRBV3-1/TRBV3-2,TGTGCCAGCAGCCCAGCTCGAGACAGGTCCTACGAGCAGTACTTC,CASSPARDRSYEQYF
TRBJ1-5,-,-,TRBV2,TGTGCCAGCAGTGAGGACGGGAGCCCCGTTCAGCCCCAGCATTTT,CASSEDGSPVQPQHF
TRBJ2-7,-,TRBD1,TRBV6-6,TGTGCCAGCAGTTACTCCCAGGGGGCCCACGAGCAGTACTTC,CASSYSQGAHEQYF
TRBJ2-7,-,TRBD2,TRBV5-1,TGCGCCAGCTCTGCTCGGGGGGGGATAACCTACTACGAGCAGTACTTC,CASSARGGITYYEQYF
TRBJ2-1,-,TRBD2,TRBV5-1,TGCGCCAGCAGCTTAAGCGGGAGGCTCCCCAATGAGCAGTTCTTC,CASSLSGRLPNEQFF
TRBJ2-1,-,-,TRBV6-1,TGTGCCAGCAGTGAACGGGGGGCCTTGTCCTACAATGAGCAGTTCTTC,CASSERGALSYNEQFF
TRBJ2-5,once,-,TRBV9,TGTGCCAGCAGCTCTCACCGGGAGCCCGAAGAGACCCAGTACTTC,CASSSHREPEETQYF
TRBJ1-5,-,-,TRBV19,TGTGCCAGTAGTATGGGGCTGGGTCAGCCCCAGCATTTT,CASSMGLGQPQHF
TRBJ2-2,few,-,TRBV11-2,TGTGCCAGCAGGAGGTTAACCGGGGAGCTGTTTTTT,CASRRLTGELFF
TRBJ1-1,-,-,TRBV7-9,TGTGCCAGCAGCTTAGAGAGGGCCGACACTGAAGCTTTCTTT,CASSLERADTEAFF
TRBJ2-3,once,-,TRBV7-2,TGTGCCAGCAGCTTAGGTGGGGGGGCTGTAGATACGCAGTATTTT,CASSLGGGAVDTQYF
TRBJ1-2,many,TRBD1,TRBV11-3,TGTGCCAGCAGCTTTGGGACAGGGGGTTTTTATGGCTACACCTTC,CASSFGTGGFYGYTF
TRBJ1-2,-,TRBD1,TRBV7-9,TGTGCCAGCAACCACCCGGGACAGGGGGCGATTGGCTACACCTTC,CASNHPGQGAIGYTF
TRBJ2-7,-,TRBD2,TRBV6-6,TGTGCCAGCAGTTATAGGTCTAGCGGGGTTATAGAGCAGTACTTC,CASSYRSSGVIEQYF
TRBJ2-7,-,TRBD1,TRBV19,TGTGCCAGTAGTATAGGTGGCAGGGGGCGTTCCTACGAGCAGTACTTC,CASSIGGRGRSYEQYF
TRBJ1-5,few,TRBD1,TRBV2,TGTGCCAGCAGTAGTACCGGGACAGGGAATCAGCCCCAGCATTTT,CASSSTGTGNQPQHF
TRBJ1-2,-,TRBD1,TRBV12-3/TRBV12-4,TGTGCCAGCAGTTTCCAGGGGGTATATGGCTACACCTTC,CASSFQGVYGYTF
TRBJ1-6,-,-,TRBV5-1,TGCGCCAGCAGCTTTAGAATGAACGACAGCCATAATTCACCCCTCCACTTT,CASSFRMNDSHNSPLHF
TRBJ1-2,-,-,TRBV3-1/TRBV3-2,TGTGCCAGCAGGAACACCTATGGCTACACCTTC,CASRNTYGYTF
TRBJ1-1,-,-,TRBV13,TGTGCCAGCAGCTTAGGTGCAGGGCGCCCTGAAGCTTTCTTT,CASSLGAGRPEAFF
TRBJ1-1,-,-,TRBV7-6,TGTGCCAGCACCCCGAGTCTAGGGGAGAACACTGAAGCTTTCTTT,CASTPSLGENTEAFF
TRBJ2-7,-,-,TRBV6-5,TGTGCCAGCAGTTTCTACAGGGATTTGTCGTCATCCGAGCAGTACTTC,CASSFYRDLSSSEQYF
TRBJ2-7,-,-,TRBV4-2,TGTGCCAGCAGCCAAGAAGTAGCGGACCACTACGAGCAGTACTTC,CASSQEVADHYEQYF
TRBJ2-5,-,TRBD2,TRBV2,TGTGCCAGCATCGGGGGGGACCAAGAGACCCAGTACTTC,CASIGGDQETQYF
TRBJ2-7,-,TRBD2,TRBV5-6,TGTGCCAGCAGCTTGGCGGGACTAGCGGGAGCCGAGCAGTACTTC,CASSLAGLAGAEQYF
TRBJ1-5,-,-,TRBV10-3,TGTGCCATCAGTGGGGGGGATCAGCCCCAGCATTTT,CAISGGDQPQHF
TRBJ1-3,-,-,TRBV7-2,TGTGCCAGCAGCCCACAGTTTGGGGGGTTAGGGGGAAACACCATATATTTT,CASSPQFGGLGGNTIYF
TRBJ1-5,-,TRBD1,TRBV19,TGTGCCAGCCAGGGACAGGGTGGCAATCAGCCCCAGCATTTT,CASQGQGGNQPQHF
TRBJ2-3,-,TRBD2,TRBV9,TGTGCCAGCAGCGAACGACTAGCGGGGGGTCTTGAGACGCAGTATTTT,CASSERLAGGLETQYF
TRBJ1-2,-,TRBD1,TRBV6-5,TGTGCCAGCAGTATTGGACAGGCCGAGTTAGCCTACACCTTC,CASSIGQAELAYTF
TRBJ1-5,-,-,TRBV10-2,TGCGCCAGCAGTGAGTGGGGCCCCAATCAGCCCCAGCATTTT,CASSEWGPNQPQHF
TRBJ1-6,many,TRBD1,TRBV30,TGTGCCTGGAGTTCCGCACAGGGGTTTGGTTCTTCACCCCTCCACTTT,CAWSSAQGFGSSPLHF
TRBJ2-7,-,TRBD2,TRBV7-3,TGTGCCAGCTTTACCCTAGCGGGAAGCTACGAGCAGTACTTC,CASFTLAGSYEQYF
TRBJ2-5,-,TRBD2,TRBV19,TGTGCCAGTAGTATCCGCGGACTAGCGGGGGCAGAGACCCAGTACTTC,CASSIRGLAGAETQYF
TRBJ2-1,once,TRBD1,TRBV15,TGTGCCACCAGCAAAGGGACAGGGCCTTACAATGAGCAGTTCTTC,CATSKGTGPYNEQFF
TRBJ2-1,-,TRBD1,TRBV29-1,TGCAGCGTTGAAGGAGGGGACAGGGTACCTAGCGGCTACAATGAGCAGTTCTTC,CSVEGGDRVPSGYNEQFF
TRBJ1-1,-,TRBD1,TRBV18,TGTGCCAGCTCACCACGATTAACAGGGGGCAATTCTGAAGCTTTCTTT,CASSPRLTGGNSEAFF
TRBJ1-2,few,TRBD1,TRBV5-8,TGTGCCAGCAGCTGGGGGACAGGAAGCTATGGCTACACCTTC,CASSWGTGSYGYTF
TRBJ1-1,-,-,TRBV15,TGTGCCACCAGCAGAGATTTAACAGGTGAAGCTTTCTTT,CATSRDLTGEAFF
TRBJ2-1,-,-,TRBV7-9,TGTGCCAGCAGCTGGGGTTGGAGGGTTTCAGAGCAGTTCTTC,CASSWGWRVSEQFF
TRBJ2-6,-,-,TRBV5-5,TGTGCCAGCAGCTTACTGACTGGGAGAAACTCTGGGGCCAACGTCCTGACTTTC,CASSLLTGRNSGANVLTF
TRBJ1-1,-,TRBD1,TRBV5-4,TGTGCCAGCACCAACAGGGGGATGATGAACACTGAAGCTTTCTTT,CASTNRGMMNTEAFF
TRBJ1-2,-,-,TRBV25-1,TGTGCCAGCAGTGGCGACAGGACCGGCTACACCTTC,CASSGDRTGYTF
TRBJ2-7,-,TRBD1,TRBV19,TGTGCCAGTAGCCTGGGACAGGGTAGGGAGAACGAGCAGTACTTC,CASSLGQGRENEQYF
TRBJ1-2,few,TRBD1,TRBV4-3,TGCGCCAGCAGCCTGGGACAGGGCGACTATGGCTACACCTTC,CASSLGQGDYGYTF
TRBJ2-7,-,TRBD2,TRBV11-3,TGTGCCAGCAGCTTAGACCTAGCGGGTACCTACGAGCAGTACTTC,CASSLDLAGTYEQYF
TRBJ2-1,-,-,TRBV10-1,TGCGCCAGCAGTTCGGGATACAATGAGCAGTTCTTC,CASSSGYNEQFF
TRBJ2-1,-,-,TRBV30,TGTGCCTGGAAGATGGGAAGCCCTAGCCGGGGAGGCCGTTCCTACAATGAGCAGTTCTTC,CAWKMGSPSRGGRSYNEQFF
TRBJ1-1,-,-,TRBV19,TGTGCCAGTAGTATTTATGCAGGAGGCATGAACACTGAAGCTTTCTTT,CASSIYAGGMNTEAFF
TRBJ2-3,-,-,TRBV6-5,TGTGCCAGCAGACCCTTGTCCCGGTATACGCAGTATTTT,CASRPLSRYTQYF